This T cell receptor (beta chain) was recovered during a study of blood T cell repertoires in COVID-19. TCRdb's table, derived via immunoSEQ multiplex PCR, lists solely in-frame clones and lacks some. Here the sample spans roughly 140,000 clones, 81% being singletons. The CDR3 runs to 12 residues. Germline V lookup: CDR1 LGHNA, CDR2 YNFKEQ. Deletions cut 1 base from V and 6 bases from J, with 7 bases between. The chain carries TRBV4-2 and TRBJ2-7; D call uncertain. The clonotype comes from a human donor in a cohort sampled during active COVID-19. The sample was peripheral blood. The CDR3 protein is CASSQAPGEQYF. CDR3 nucleotide sequence: TGTGCCAGCAGCCAAGCACCAGGCGAGCAGTACTTC.